This T cell receptor beta chain was profiled in a study of shared clonotypes between healthy human individuals. All donors qualified as healthy HIV-negative adults and had experienced no recent acute infections or vaccinations. CDR1 is SGHNT and CDR2 is YYREEE in the germline V gene (reference sequence). Trimming removed 4 bases from V and 5 bases from J; junction bases left unmatched: 10. The CDR3 runs 15 residues. The method was immunoSEQ multiplex PCR; TCRdb's version includes in-frame clones alone and lacks a portion of them. The data hold a few million clones, with 95% observed a single time. What was sequenced was naive CD4+ T cells sorted from blood. Subset reported: CD45RA+ positively selected. The clonotype comes from a young man in good health. The chain has TRBV5-4 and TRBJ2-5; 8 bases line up with TRBD2. CDR3 sequence reads: CASSTGTSGVETQYF. CDR3 nucleotides: TGTGCCAGCAGCACCGGGACTAGTGGAGTCGAGACCCAGTACTTC.